The 16 T cell receptor beta chains below come from one sample, sequenced in a study of hypomethylating agent response in myelodysplastic syndrome. Sequencing was performed with immunoSEQ multiplex PCR; in TCRdb, only in-frame clones are kept and a portion is missing. The repertoire consists of thousands of clones, with around 90% occurring once and the leading ten covering under 20%. Material: bone marrow, obtained before or after starting hypomethylating agent treatment for myelodysplastic syndrome (not recorded which). The receptors were sampled from a human donor with myelodysplastic syndrome.

The CDR3 loop reads CAIPRATEAFF. CDR3 DNA sequence: TGTGCCATCCCCCGGGCCACTGAAGCTTTCTTT. This chain links TRBV10-3 with TRBJ1-1; no clear D gene. V lost 8 bases, J lost 4 bases, and 8 bases lay in between. The CDR3 length is 11 residues. The V gene's germline CDR1 is ENHRY and CDR2 SYGVKD.

The V call is TRBV5-6, the J call TRBJ2-4; D is ambiguous. Germline lookup yields CDR1 SGHDT and CDR2 YYEEEE. Trimming left V 4 bases short and J 4 bases short, with 12 bases between. The CDR3 spans 14 residues. CDR3 coding DNA: TGTGCCAGCAGCCGACGTACAGAGAAAAACATTCAGTACTTC. As protein: CASSRRTEKNIQYF. The whole variable domain, filled in from reference TRBV5-6 and TRBJ2-4, reads DAGVTQSPTHLIKTRGQQVTLRCSPKSGHDTVSWYQQALGQGPQFIFQYYEEEERQRGNFPDRFSGHQFPNYSSELNVNALLLGDSALYLCASSRRTEKNIQYFGAGTRLSVL.

This clone was counted only a few times. The chain employs TRBV2 and TRBJ1-6; TRBD1 agrees at 10 bases. The CDR3 consists of 13 residues. The germline CDR1 and CDR2 sequences are SNHLY and FYNNEI. Unmatched junction bases numbered 4, after V lost 7 bases and J lost 10 bases. The CDR3 is CASMRTGGSPLHF. For the CDR3, the DNA is TGTGCCAGCATGAGGACAGGGGGATCACCCCTCCACTTT.

V is TRBV6-1 and J is TRBJ1-5; D gene ambiguous. CDR1 is MNHNS, CDR2 SASEGT, per germline. V was cut by 6 bases and J by 2 bases, with 14 bases left in between. The CDR3 is 15 residues long. The CDR3 loop is CASRATGGGNQPQHF. The CDR3 coding sequence is TGTGCCAGCAGGGCAACCGGTGGGGGCAATCAGCCCCAGCATTTT.

The chain joins TRBV19 to TRBJ2-3; perhaps TRBD1 as D (5 bases). The V end was cut by 6 bases, the J end by 4 bases, with 20 bases between. Germline assignment: CDR1 LNHDA and CDR2 SQIVND (reference sequence). The CDR3 spans 16 residues. CDR3 nucleotide sequence: TGTGCCAGTAGCCCTCCTAGGGGTAGGGGCCCAGATACGCAGTATTTT. Its translation: CASSPPRGRGPDTQYF.

The chain uses TRBV18 and TRBJ1-2; D gene unclear. Germline V gives CDR1 KGHSH, CDR2 LQKENI. Trimming pared 6 bases from V and 2 bases from J, leaving 25 bases between. This CDR3 is built from 18 residues. The CDR3 DNA is TGTGCCAGCTCCCCCCGTGATTCTTCTGATTCTTACAACTATGGCTACACCTTC. This gives the protein CASSPRDSSDSYNYGYTF.

V is TRBV4-1 and J is TRBJ2-1; no firm D call. Germline assignment: CDR1 MGHRA and CDR2 YSYEKL. This CDR3 contains 12 residues. V was shortened by 0 bases and J by 8 bases, with 5 bases between the two germline ends. CDR3 DNA: TGCGCCAGCAGCCAAGAGGCCGATGAGCAGTTCTTC. It is translated as CASSQEADEQFF.

The genes are TRBV15 and TRBJ2-7; D gene uncertain. CDR1 and CDR2 (germline): LNHNV, YYDKDF (reference sequence). Trimming pared 5 bases from V and 2 bases from J, leaving 22 bases between. The CDR3 runs to 17 residues. The CDR3 is CATSGHAETKAPYEQYV. The DNA for the CDR3 is TGTGCCACCAGCGGGCACGCGGAGACCAAAGCGCCCTACGAGCAGTACGTC.

The V gene is TRBV4-1, the J gene TRBJ2-1; tentative D call: TRBD1 (5 bases). The germline gives CDR1 MGHRA, CDR2 YSYEKL. The V gene lost 0 bases and the J gene lost 4 bases, with 16 bases spanning the gap. CDR3 length equals 17 residues. CDR3 sequence reads: CASSQDSQDTVYNEQFF. The DNA of the CDR3 is TGCGCCAGCAGCCAAGATAGCCAGGACACGGTTTACAATGAGCAGTTCTTC.

This chain uses TRBV7-2 with TRBJ2-3, with D perhaps matching TRBD1 (5 bases). From germline, CDR1 is SGHTA and CDR2 FQGNSA. The V end was cut by 1 base, the J end by 4 bases, with 12 bases between. CDR3 size: 15 residues. CDR3 coding DNA: TGTGCCAGCAGCTTAGATGGTGGACATCCAGATACGCAGTATTTT. This encodes CASSLDGGHPDTQYF. The full variable domain, with the rest looked up from reference TRBV7-2 and TRBJ2-3, is GAGVSQSPSNKVTEKGKDVELRCDPISGHTALYWYRQSLGQGLEFLIYFQGNSAPDKSGLPSDRFSAERTGGSVSTLTIQRTQQEDSAVYLCASSLDGGHPDTQYFGPGTRLTVL.

V gene TRBV30 combines with J gene TRBJ2-5; TRBD2 agrees at 7 bases. The J segment lost 4 bases and the V segment lost 3 bases, leaving 11 bases of the junction unmatched. CDR3 length: 15 amino acids. Germline V gene data show CDR1 as GTSNPN and CDR2 as SVGIG (reference sequence). The CDR3, as DNA: TGTGCCTGGAGGTCGCCCCCCGGGGGGAGAGAGACCCAGTACTTC. It translates to CAWRSPPGGRETQYF.

This clone was found a few times. The V gene is TRBV5-1, the J gene TRBJ1-1; D not resolved. Trimming shortened V by 4 bases and J by 3 bases, and 13 bases separated the two germline ends. The CDR3 spans 14 residues. The germline CDR1 and CDR2 sequences are SGHRS and YFSETQ. The CDR3 reads CASSTEGAYTEAFF. Here the CDR3 DNA reads TGCGCCAGCAGCACCGAGGGAGCTTACACTGAAGCTTTCTTT.

The CDR3 spells CASSLLGADYEQYV. DNA of the CDR3: TGTGCCAGCAGTCTCCTAGGGGCGGACTACGAGCAGTACGTC. The gene calls are TRBV6-1 and TRBJ2-7; D perhaps matches TRBD1 (5 bases). The germline gives CDR1 MNHNS, CDR2 SASEGT. The ends were cut back, 5 bases at V and 3 bases at J, with 14 bases in the middle. The CDR3 runs 14 residues.

This rearrangement joins TRBV5-5 to TRBJ2-5; D unclear. Trimming pared 1 base from V and 3 bases from J, leaving 7 bases between. CDR1 and CDR2 from the germline V gene are SGHKS and YYEKEE (reference sequence). The CDR3 contains 13 residues. The CDR3 protein is CASSLQAKETQYF. In nucleotides, the CDR3 is TGTGCCAGCAGCTTGCAGGCGAAAGAGACCCAGTACTTC.

This chain joins TRBV10-3 and TRBJ1-1, with a tentative D call TRBD1 (6 bases). CDR1 ENHRY and CDR2 SYGVKD come from the germline V gene. The CDR3 is made up of 13 amino acids. V was trimmed by 3 bases and J by 11 bases, leaving 16 bases between them. CDR3 coding DNA: TGTGCCATCAGTGACACAAGGGGGGTTCAGGCTTTCTTT. It translates to CAISDTRGVQAFF.

The chain employs TRBV6-1 and TRBJ1-6, with 9 nucleotides matching TRBD1. CDR3 length: 14 amino acids. J gave up 8 bases and V 5 bases, and 4 bases lay outside the gene matches. Germline V gives CDR1 MNHNS, CDR2 SASEGT. The CDR3 DNA is TGTGCCAGCAGTCTCGACAGGGGGGATTCACCCCTCCACTTT. Its protein product is CASSLDRGDSPLHF.